These T cell receptor beta chains were read from a single sample in a study of cytomegalovirus exposure and HLA in healthy donors. Generated by immunoSEQ multiplex PCR, the TCRdb table keeps only in-frame clones and is missing some. The sample consists of over 150,000 clones, 75% to 85% of them appearing once. Sequencing used PBMCs. These TCRs come from a male donor in good health and CMV-seropositive. Both conserved end residues are part of each CDR3. Each record gives: clone size, D gene, V gene, J gene, CDR3 length, CDR3 protein, CDR3 DNA. The D gene is left open where the match is weak. Size is stated for part of the rows, as once, few or many counts, or as a class when the clone is expanded.

>-|TRBD1|TRBV5-1|TRBJ2-2|15
CASSRGTGGAGELFF
TGCGCCAGCAGCCGCGGGACAGGGGGTGCCGGGGAGCTGTTTTTT
>-|-|TRBV6-5|TRBJ1-2|13
CASSYGSGNGYTF
TGTGCCAGCAGTTATGGGTCAGGGAATGGCTACACCTTC
>-|TRBD1|TRBV5-1|TRBJ1-1|16
CASSPRTGAEGTEAFF
TGCGCCAGCAGCCCGCGAACAGGGGCGGAGGGTACTGAAGCTTTCTTT
>-|TRBD1|TRBV7-9|TRBJ2-5|15
CASSVRDRAGQTQYF
TGTGCCAGCAGCGTCCGGGACAGGGCCGGACAGACCCAGTACTTC
>-|TRBD1|TRBV7-2|TRBJ1-4|18
CASSLAGQGPEWGEKLFF
TGTGCCAGCAGCTTAGCGGGACAGGGGCCCGAATGGGGTGAAAAACTGTTTTTT
>few|TRBD2|TRBV6-1|TRBJ2-2|18
CASSGAGTSGGNTGELFF
TGTGCCAGCAGTGGCGCCGGGACTAGCGGGGGCAACACCGGGGAGCTGTTTTTT
>-|-|TRBV5-6|TRBJ2-3|14
CASSLVRGTDTQYF
TGTGCCAGCAGCTTGGTTAGGGGTACGGATACGCAGTATTTT
>-|-|TRBV7-2|TRBJ1-2|13
CASSWTANYGYTF
TGTGCCAGCAGCTGGACAGCTAACTATGGCTACACCTTC
>-|TRBD1|TRBV10-3|TRBJ1-5|15
CAISGGQGAGQPQHF
TGTGCCATCAGTGGGGGACAGGGGGCAGGTCAGCCCCAGCATTTT
>-|TRBD1|TRBV14|TRBJ1-1|14
CASSPGGGFTEAFF
TGTGCCAGCTCCCCAGGGGGCGGGTTTACTGAAGCTTTCTTT
>few|-|TRBV9|TRBJ1-3|15
CASSVTGNSGNTIYF
TGTGCCAGCAGCGTCACAGGAAACTCTGGAAACACCATATATTTT
>-|TRBD2|TRBV27|TRBJ2-1|17
CASSPRTSGVYYNEQFF
TGTGCCAGCAGTCCTCGGACTAGCGGGGTGTACTACAATGAGCAGTTCTTC
>-|-|TRBV6-1|TRBJ1-4|13
CASSLTGREKLFF
TGTGCCAGCAGTTTAACAGGAAGGGAAAAACTGTTTTTT
>-|-|TRBV7-2|TRBJ1-6|12
CASSFANSPLHF
TGTGCCAGCAGCTTCGCGAATTCACCCCTCCACTTT
>-|TRBD1|TRBV7-9|TRBJ1-2|14
CASSQGQGYYGYTF
TGTGCCAGCAGCCAGGGACAGGGTTACTATGGCTACACCTTC
>-|TRBD1|TRBV9|TRBJ1-1|14
CASRKGTENTEAFF
TGTGCCAGCAGGAAGGGGACAGAGAACACTGAAGCTTTCTTT
>few|TRBD1|TRBV2|TRBJ2-7|12
CAGGTGVYEQYF
TGTGCCGGGGGGACAGGGGTCTACGAGCAGTACTTC
>-|-|TRBV2|TRBJ1-1|10
CASSGAEAFF
TGTGCCAGCAGCGGGGCTGAAGCTTTCTTT
>-|-|TRBV4-1|TRBJ2-5|15
CASSQDPQRRETQYF
TGCGCCAGCAGCCAAGATCCCCAGCGGCGGGAGACCCAGTACTTC
>-|TRBD1|TRBV13|TRBJ2-7|15
CASSWGQGTPYEQYF
TGTGCCAGCAGCTGGGGACAGGGGACCCCATACGAGCAGTACTTC
>-|TRBD2|TRBV27|TRBJ2-7|15
CASSFRGGGAGEQYF
TGTGCCAGCAGCTTTCGGGGCGGGGGGGCAGGGGAGCAGTACTTC
>-|-|TRBV19|TRBJ1-2|17
CASTPWNVGGGNYGYTF
TGTGCCAGTACCCCTTGGAATGTGGGTGGCGGCAACTATGGCTACACCTTC
>once|-|TRBV5-6|TRBJ1-6|12
CASSFGNSPLHF
TGTGCCAGCAGCTTCGGTAATTCACCCCTCCACTTT
>-|-|TRBV11-2|TRBJ1-3|17
CASSLDPYGDEGNTIYF
TGTGCCAGCAGCTTAGATCCCTACGGAGACGAAGGAAACACCATATATTTT
>-|-|TRBV7-9|TRBJ2-3|12
CATEHRTDTQYF
TGTGCCACCGAGCACCGCACAGATACGCAGTATTTT
>-|-|TRBV7-2|TRBJ2-7|15
CASSLEPGKAYEQYF
TGTGCCAGCAGCCTAGAGCCGGGGAAAGCCTACGAGCAGTACTTC
>-|-|TRBV18|TRBJ2-1|16
CASSPRHSGGNNEQFF
TGTGCCAGCTCACCTCGGCACTCCGGAGGGAATAATGAGCAGTTCTTC
>-|-|TRBV5-6|TRBJ2-7|14
CASSLRGRTYEQYF
TGTGCCAGCAGCTTGCGTGGCAGGACCTACGAGCAGTACTTC
>-|-|TRBV11-2|TRBJ1-6|14
CASSLGPYSSPLHF
TGTGCCAGCAGCCTTGGGCCCTATAGTTCACCCCTCCACTTT
>-|-|TRBV6-5|TRBJ1-3|14
CASRSGWNGNTIYF
TGTGCCAGCAGGTCGGGGTGGAATGGAAACACCATATATTTT
>few|-|TRBV6-5|TRBJ1-2|16
CASSSYPWGANYGYTF
TGTGCCAGCAGTTCCTATCCCTGGGGGGCTAACTATGGCTACACCTTC
>-|-|TRBV19|TRBJ2-2|15
CASSSGREYVGELFF
TGTGCCAGTAGTAGCGGCAGGGAATATGTCGGGGAGCTGTTTTTT
>-|-|TRBV7-2|TRBJ2-3|14
CASSPGLTTDTQYF
TGTGCCAGCAGCCCGGGACTCACCACAGATACGCAGTATTTT
>-|TRBD2|TRBV4-3|TRBJ2-1|16
CASSPGLAGGPDEQFF
TGCGCCAGCAGCCCGGGACTAGCGGGGGGGCCGGATGAGCAGTTCTTC
>-|TRBD2|TRBV7-3|TRBJ2-3|15
CASSPPGTGGDTQYF
TGTGCCAGCAGCCCCCCGGGGACCGGGGGGGATACGCAGTATTTT
>-|TRBD1|TRBV27|TRBJ2-6|16
CASMGQGLSGANVLTF
TGTGCCAGCATGGGACAGGGGCTCTCTGGGGCCAACGTCCTGACTTTC
>few|-|TRBV4-3|TRBJ1-2|15
CASSQGRESNYGYTF
TGCGCCAGCAGCCAAGGCCGGGAAAGTAACTATGGCTACACCTTC
>-|TRBD1|TRBV6-1|TRBJ2-5|17
CASSERDLGQGQETQYF
TGTGCCAGCAGTGAAAGGGACTTGGGACAGGGCCAAGAGACCCAGTACTTC
>few|TRBD2|TRBV6-4|TRBJ2-3|15
CASSTSGGATDTQYF
TGTGCCAGCAGTACTAGCGGGGGGGCCACAGATACGCAGTATTTT
>-|TRBD1|TRBV2|TRBJ2-7|14
CASSDRADSYEQYF
TGTGCCAGCTCCGACAGGGCCGACTCCTACGAGCAGTACTTC
>-|-|TRBV11-2|TRBJ1-6|15
CASSLSTRQNSPLHF
TGTGCCAGCAGCCTTAGTACCCGACAGAATTCACCCCTCCACTTT
>-|-|TRBV21-1|TRBJ1-6|15
CASIRAGTASSPLHF
TGTGCCAGCATCAGGGCGGGGACCGCAAGCTCACCCCTCCACTTT
>once|-|TRBV2|TRBJ2-7|16
CASSVSLGTPSDEQYF
TGTGCCAGCAGTGTTAGTTTGGGGACACCGAGCGACGAGCAGTACTTC
>-|-|TRBV30|TRBJ1-1|13
CAWKGGLDTEAFF
TGTGCCTGGAAGGGCGGACTCGACACTGAAGCTTTCTTT
>-|-|TRBV2|TRBJ2-3|14
CASFLGLRGSTQYF
TGTGCCAGCTTCCTGGGACTCCGAGGAAGCACGCAGTATTTT
>-|-|TRBV19|TRBJ1-1|13
CASSTQGVAEAFF
TGTGCCAGTAGTACCCAGGGTGTGGCTGAAGCTTTCTTT
>few|TRBD1|TRBV6-5|TRBJ1-2|14
CASSYGQGSYGYTF
TGTGCCAGCAGTTACGGACAGGGGAGCTATGGCTACACCTTC